Listed below are T cell receptor beta chains from one sample, sequenced in a study of read filtering for tumor transcriptome and immune sequencing. TCRdb independently ran MiXCR on the reads; one entry per CDR3 protein. The data hold about 30,000 distinct CDR3 sequences, with 15% to 20% observed a single time. The sequencing sample was made of a population of CD138-negative cells sorted from bone marrow. These receptors were obtained from a donor at least 40 years old with multiple myeloma. The CDR3 runs from the conserved cysteine through the conserved F or W. The D gene is left open where the match is weak. Clone size appears in some rows only: once, few, many, or a class for an expanded clone.

D gene	J gene	clone size	V gene	CDR3 DNA	CDR3 protein
TRBD2	TRBJ2-5	-	TRBV6-2/TRBV6-3	TGTGCCAGCAGCCACGGACTAGTCCAAGGCGGGACCCAGCACTTC	CASSHGLVQGGTQHF
-	TRBJ2-7	many	TRBV5-6	TGTGCCAGCAGCTTGGCGGGGAAATTTGGGATAACGGACGAGCAGTACTTC	CASSLAGKFGITDEQYF
-	TRBJ1-4	many	TRBV30	TGTGCCTGGAGTGGAGAGGATGCTAATGAAAAACTGTTTTTT	CAWSGEDANEKLFF
-	TRBJ2-6	few	TRBV18	TGTGCCAGCTCCTTAACAGGACTTACCGGGGCCAACGTCCTGACTTTC	CASSLTGLTGANVLTF
TRBD1	TRBJ2-1	many	TRBV18	TGTGCCAGCTCACCTAGACAGGGAGAACTAGAGAATGAGCAGTTCTTC	CASSPRQGELENEQFF
-	TRBJ2-3	-	TRBV5-5	TGTGCCACCTACAAGGGCTATATCACAGATACGCAGTGTTTC	CATYKGYITDTQCF
-	TRBJ2-5	many	TRBV20-1	TGCAGTGCCCTCAGGGACTTTCCACAAGAGACCCAGTACTTC	CSALRDFPQETQYF
-	TRBJ2-1	once	TRBV6-1	TGTGCCAGCAGTGAAGCGCCCTCGCCCCCCTACAATGAGCAGTTTTTC	CASSEAPSPPYNEQFF
TRBD1	TRBJ2-3	many	TRBV29-1	TGCAGCGTTGAAGGACAGGGAACAGATACGCAGTATTTT	CSVEGQGTDTQYF
TRBD2	TRBJ2-1	many	TRBV27	TGTGCCAGCAGTCCCGGACCGGGACTAGCGGGAGGGAGGTCCTACAATGAGCAGTTCTTC	CASSPGPGLAGGRSYNEQFF
TRBD2	TRBJ2-7	many	TRBV30	TGTGCCTCCTGGACTAGCGGGACCTACGAGCAGTACTTC	CASWTSGTYEQYF
TRBD2	TRBJ2-1	-	TRBV30	TGTGCCTGGGATCATAGCGGGGGCTTCTACAATGATCAGTTCTTC	CAWDHSGGFYNDQFF
TRBD1	TRBJ2-5	many	TRBV24-1	TGTGCCACGGAGAAGTGGCGGGGACAGGGTCGAGAGACCCAGTACTTC	CATEKWRGQGRETQYF
TRBD2	TRBJ2-5	many	TRBV7-2	TGTGCCAGCAGCTTAGTGAGCGGGGGGGCTGAGACCCAGTACTTC	CASSLVSGGAETQYF
TRBD1	TRBJ2-7	many	TRBV5-4	TGTGCCAGCAGCGACAGGGGGACGGACGAGCAGTACTTC	CASSDRGTDEQYF
TRBD2	TRBJ2-5	many	TRBV6-5	TGTGCCAGCAGTGCCTCGCGGGGGGGCCCCCAGTACTTC	CASSASRGGPQYF
-	TRBJ2-1	few	TRBV4-1	TGCGCCAGCAGCCTCCCGGGGCCAGGGGCTGAGCAGTTCTTC	CASSLPGPGAEQFF
-	TRBJ2-5	many	TRBV11-2	TGTGCCAGCAGCTTTTCGAGGGGTGAGACCCAGTACTTC	CASSFSRGETQYF
-	TRBJ2-1	many	TRBV6-1	TGTGCCAGCAGTGCCGGATTAGTCCACAATGAGCAGTTCTTC	CASSAGLVHNEQFF
-	TRBJ2-6	many	TRBV9	TGTGCCAGCAGCGGGCCCCTCCGGGCCAACGTCCTGACTTTC	CASSGPLRANVLTF
-	TRBJ2-5	many	TRBV29-1	TGCAGCGCAGGATTTCAAGAGACCCAGTACTTC	CSAGFQETQYF
TRBD2	TRBJ2-7	-	TRBV5-1	TGCGCCAGCAGCCCCAACGGGGGGGCCGACGAGCAGTACTTC	CASSPNGGADEQYF
TRBD2	TRBJ2-3	many	TRBV20-1	TGCAGTGCCCCTTTAGCGGGCTCCAGCACAGATACGCAGTATTTT	CSAPLAGSSTDTQYF
TRBD2	TRBJ2-2	many	TRBV11-2	TGTGCCAGCAGCCTAATCCCGGGACTAGCGGGGGAAAACACCGGGGAGCTGTTTTTT	CASSLIPGLAGENTGELFF
-	TRBJ2-1	many	TRBV6-6	TGTGCCAGCGGACCGACCCGCGGGGATGAGCAGTTCTTC	CASGPTRGDEQFF
-	TRBJ2-2	many	TRBV19	TGTGCCAGTAAGATCGGGGCTGCCGGGGAGCTGTTTTTT	CASKIGAAGELFF
-	TRBJ2-2	many	TRBV15	TGTGCCACCAGCAGAGGCCACGGACGGGAGCTGTTTTTT	CATSRGHGRELFF
-	TRBJ2-7	many	TRBV7-6	TGTGCCAGCAGCTTCTTCGGGGGCGAGCAGTACTTC	CASSFFGGEQYF
-	TRBJ2-7	many	TRBV5-1	TGCGCCAGCAGCTTGAATCGGGTTACCTACGAGCAGTACTTC	CASSLNRVTYEQYF
TRBD1	TRBJ2-2	many	TRBV2	TGTGCCAGCAGTGAAGGGACAGGGGAGACCGGGGAGCTGTTTTTT	CASSEGTGETGELFF
TRBD1	TRBJ2-7	many	TRBV20-1	TGCAGTTTCGCCCCCGGGACAGGGGGCCTCGAGCAGTACTTC	CSFAPGTGGLEQYF
-	TRBJ2-2	many	TRBV30	TGTGCCTGGAGAGCCTATGCCCCTAACACCGGGGAGCTGTTTTTT	CAWRAYAPNTGELFF
-	TRBJ2-7	many	TRBV5-4	TGTGCCAGCAGCAGAAAAGACGGGGCGGCCGAGCAGTACTTC	CASSRKDGAAEQYF
TRBD2	TRBJ2-3	many	TRBV7-8	TGTGCCACAATTAGCGGGTCAGATAGCACAGATACGCAGTATTTT	CATISGSDSTDTQYF
TRBD1	TRBJ1-5	-	TRBV28	TGTGCCAGCGGCCTGGGACAGGGTTTCTCAATGGTACAGCCCCAGCATTTT	CASGLGQGFSMVQPQHF
TRBD2	TRBJ2-3	many	TRBV5-1	TGCGCCAGCAGCTTACCCGGGACTAGCGGGAGAGGAGGGACAGATACGCAGTATTTT	CASSLPGTSGRGGTDTQYF
-	TRBJ1-1	many	TRBV20-1	TGCAGTGTTTCGACATACACTGAAGCTTTCTTT	CSVSTYTEAFF
-	TRBJ1-4	many	TRBV12-3/TRBV12-4	TGTGCCAGCAGTTTCGGTGGTGAAAAACTGTTTTTT	CASSFGGEKLFF
TRBD2	TRBJ2-1	-	TRBV14	TGTGCCAGCAGCCAAGATCCAGCGGGGGGGCTGGGTGAGCAGTTCTTC	CASSQDPAGGLGEQFF
TRBD2	TRBJ2-5	many	TRBV2	TGTGCCAGCACCGTCGGGGGGGCTGTTGAGACCCAGTACTTC	CASTVGGAVETQYF
-	TRBJ2-3	many	TRBV7-2	TGTGCCAGCAGCTCCCTGGGAGTGAGCACAGATACGCAGTATTTT	CASSSLGVSTDTQYF